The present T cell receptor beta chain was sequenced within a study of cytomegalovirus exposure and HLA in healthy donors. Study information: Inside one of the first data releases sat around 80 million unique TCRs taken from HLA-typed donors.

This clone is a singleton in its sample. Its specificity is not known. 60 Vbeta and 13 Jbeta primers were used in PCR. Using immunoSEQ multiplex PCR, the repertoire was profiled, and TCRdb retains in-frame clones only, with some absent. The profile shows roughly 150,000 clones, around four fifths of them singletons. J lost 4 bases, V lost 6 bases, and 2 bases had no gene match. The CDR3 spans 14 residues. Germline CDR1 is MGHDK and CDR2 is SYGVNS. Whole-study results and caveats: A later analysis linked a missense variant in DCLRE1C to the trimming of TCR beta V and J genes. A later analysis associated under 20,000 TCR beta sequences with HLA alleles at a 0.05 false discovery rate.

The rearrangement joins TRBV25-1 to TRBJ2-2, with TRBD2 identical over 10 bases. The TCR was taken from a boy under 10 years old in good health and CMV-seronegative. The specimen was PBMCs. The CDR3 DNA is TGTGCCAGCAGACTAGCGGGAATCACCGGGGAGCTGTTTTTT. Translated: CASRLAGITGELFF.